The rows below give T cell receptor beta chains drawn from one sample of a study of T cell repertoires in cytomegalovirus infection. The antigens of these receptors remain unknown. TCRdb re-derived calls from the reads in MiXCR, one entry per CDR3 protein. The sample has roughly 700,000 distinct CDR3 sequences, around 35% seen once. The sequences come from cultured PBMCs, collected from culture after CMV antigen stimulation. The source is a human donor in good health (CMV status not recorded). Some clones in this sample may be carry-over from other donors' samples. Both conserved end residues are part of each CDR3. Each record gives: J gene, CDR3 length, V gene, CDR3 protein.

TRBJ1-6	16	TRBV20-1	CSARDAAGRHNSPLHF
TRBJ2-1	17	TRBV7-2	CASSLGSGTPSYNEQFF
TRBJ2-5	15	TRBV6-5	CASSPGTTVSETQYF
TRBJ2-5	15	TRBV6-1	CASSYGRGGGETQYF
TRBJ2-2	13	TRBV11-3	CASSPTDPGELFF
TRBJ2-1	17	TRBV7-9	CASSLGSLPPGTGEQFF
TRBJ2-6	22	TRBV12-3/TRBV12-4	CASSPYFFGTGQGSSGANVLTF
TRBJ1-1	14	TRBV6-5	CASKGYTGDTEAFF
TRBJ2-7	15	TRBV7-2	CASTRVNSGGYEQYF
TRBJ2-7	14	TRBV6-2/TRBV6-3	CASRGLAASYEQYF
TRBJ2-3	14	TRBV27	CASSPGLGGDTQYF
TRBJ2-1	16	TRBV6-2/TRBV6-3	CASRPYGTGGHNEQFF
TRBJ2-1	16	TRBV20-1	CSAPTSGGATSSEQFF
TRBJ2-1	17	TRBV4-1	CASSRSPSGHSYNEQFF
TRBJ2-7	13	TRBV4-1	CASSRGYGSEQYF
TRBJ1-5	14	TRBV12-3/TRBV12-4	CASSLSGVGQPQHF
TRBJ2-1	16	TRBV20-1	CSAVIPGLAGSDEQFF
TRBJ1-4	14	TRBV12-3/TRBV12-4	CASSPTGHNEKLFF
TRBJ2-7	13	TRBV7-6	CASSASLTPEQYF
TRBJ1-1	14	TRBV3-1	CASSQGSGGTEAFF
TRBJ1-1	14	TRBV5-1	CASTRGGMNTEAFF
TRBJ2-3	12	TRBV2	CASSGGGDTQYF
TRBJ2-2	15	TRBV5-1	CASSGPGLGTGELFF
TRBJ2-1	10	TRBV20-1	CSARLNEQFF
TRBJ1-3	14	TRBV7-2	CATGRRSSGNTIYF
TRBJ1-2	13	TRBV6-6	CASSSTRKNGYTF
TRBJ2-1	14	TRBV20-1	CSAKQLGGYNEQFF
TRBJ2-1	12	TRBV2	CARETRVNEQFF
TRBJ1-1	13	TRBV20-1	CSARDGWRTEAFF
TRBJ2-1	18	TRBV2	CASSVSTSGIGSYNEQFF
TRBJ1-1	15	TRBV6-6	CASSYSGGAGTEAFF
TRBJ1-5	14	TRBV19	CASSTGRGNQPQHF
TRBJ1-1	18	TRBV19	CASSRSPGSGGMNTEAFF
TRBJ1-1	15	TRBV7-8	CASSPNRGANTEAFF
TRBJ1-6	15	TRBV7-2	CASSPYRGNNSPLHF
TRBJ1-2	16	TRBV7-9	CASSFGGSPLRYGYTF
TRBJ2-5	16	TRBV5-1	CASSFRAGSGGETQYF
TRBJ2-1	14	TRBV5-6	CASSLWFGTVEQFF
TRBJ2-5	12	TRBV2	CASRWDSETQYF
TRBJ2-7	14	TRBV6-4	CASSYMAGGREQYF
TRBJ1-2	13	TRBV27	CASSPRTGAGYTF
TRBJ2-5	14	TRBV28	CASSFLRSRRAQYF
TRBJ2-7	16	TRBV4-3	CASSQESAGGSYEQYF
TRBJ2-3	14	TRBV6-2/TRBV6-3	CASSYRVITDTQYF
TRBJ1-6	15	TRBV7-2	CASSFLRQGESPLHF